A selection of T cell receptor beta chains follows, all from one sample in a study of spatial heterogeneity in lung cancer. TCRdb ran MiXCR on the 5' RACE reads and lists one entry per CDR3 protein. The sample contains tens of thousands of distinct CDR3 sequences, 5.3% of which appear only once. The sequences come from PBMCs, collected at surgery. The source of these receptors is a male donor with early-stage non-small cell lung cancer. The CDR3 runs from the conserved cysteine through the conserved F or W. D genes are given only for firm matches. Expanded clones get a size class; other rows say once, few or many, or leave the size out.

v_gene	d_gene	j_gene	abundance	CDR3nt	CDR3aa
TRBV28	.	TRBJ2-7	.	TGTGCCAGCAGTGGACCCACCGAGCAGTACTTC	CASSGPTEQYF
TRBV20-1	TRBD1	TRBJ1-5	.	TGCAGTTTCCTCGACAGGGTCGGCAATCAGCCCCAGCATTTT	CSFLDRVGNQPQHF
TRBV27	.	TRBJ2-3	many	TGTGCCAGCAGTTCCCGGAAAGGTGCGGATACGCAGTATTTT	CASSSRKGADTQYF
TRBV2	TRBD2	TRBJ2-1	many	TGTGCCAGCAGTCTGGGGGGAACTAGCGGAGGTCCTACAATGATGGTCTTC	CASSLGGTSGGPTMMVF
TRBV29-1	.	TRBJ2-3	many	TGCAGCGTCAGCAGCCTAGCGTCAGATACGCAGTATTTT	CSVSSLASDTQYF
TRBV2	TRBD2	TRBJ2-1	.	TGTGCCAGCAGCGCCGGGACTAGTATGTTCAATGAGCAGTTCTTC	CASSAGTSMFNEQFF
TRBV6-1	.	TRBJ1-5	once	TGTGTCAGCAGTGACACACAGGGCAGCAATCAGCCCCAGCATTTT	CVSSDTQGSNQPQHF
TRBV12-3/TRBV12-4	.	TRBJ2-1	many	TGTGCCAGCACCCTAGGAGTAGCCCCCCATGAGCAGTTCTTC	CASTLGVAPHEQFF
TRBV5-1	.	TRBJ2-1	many	TGCGCCAGCAGCTTAGGAGCGGTAACAGTCAATGAGCAGTTCTTC	CASSLGAVTVNEQFF
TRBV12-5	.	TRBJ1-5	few	TGTGCTAGTGGTCCGAGTGGGTACAATCAGCCCCAGCATTTT	CASGPSGYNQPQHF
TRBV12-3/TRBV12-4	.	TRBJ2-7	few	TGTGCCAGCACCTTGACCGACGCGAGGAAGTACTTC	CASTLTDARKYF
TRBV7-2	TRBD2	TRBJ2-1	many	TGTGCCAGCAGCTTCTTCTCTGCGGGAGGGCAGAATGAGCAGTTCTTC	CASSFFSAGGQNEQFF
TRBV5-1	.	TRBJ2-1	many	TGCGCCAGCGAGGAGGGGCGGGAGCAGTTCTTC	CASEEGREQFF
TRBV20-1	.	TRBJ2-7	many	TGCAGTGCTAGTAGGTTTGTATTGGCGGACCACTACGAGCAGTACTTC	CSASRFVLADHYEQYF
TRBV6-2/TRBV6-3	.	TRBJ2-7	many	TGTGCCAGCAGTACTCGGGATTATTGGGGTGGCGAGCAGTACTTC	CASSTRDYWGGEQYF
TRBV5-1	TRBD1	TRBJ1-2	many	TGCGCCAGCAGCACTGGACAGGGGGACTATGGCTACACCTTC	CASSTGQGDYGYTF
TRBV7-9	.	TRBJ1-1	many	TGTGCCAGCAGGGACCAACTGTTCACTGAAGCTTTCTTT	CASRDQLFTEAFF
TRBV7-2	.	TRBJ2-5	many	TGTGCCAGCAGCTCTGGGACCCGAAAAGAGACCCAGTACTTC	CASSSGTRKETQYF
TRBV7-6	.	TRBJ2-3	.	TGTGCCAGCAGCCTTAGGGGCGGGAGCACAGATACGCAGTATTTT	CASSLRGGSTDTQYF
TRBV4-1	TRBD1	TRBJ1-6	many	TGCGCCAGCAGCCATCTTCGGGTACCGGGACAGGGGAATATAGTTGGTTCACCCCTCCACTTT	CASSHLRVPGQGNIVGSPLHF
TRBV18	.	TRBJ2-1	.	TGTGCCAGCTCACCACCTGCGGGGAGTCTCGGCAATGAGCAGTTCTTC	CASSPPAGSLGNEQFF
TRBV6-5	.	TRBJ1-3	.	TGTGCCAGCAGTTCCCGGGACGGTGACTCTGGAAACACCATATATTTT	CASSSRDGDSGNTIYF
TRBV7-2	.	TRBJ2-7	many	TGTGCCAGCAGCTTAGCGGCTAGCGCGAACTCCTACGAGCAGTACTTC	CASSLAASANSYEQYF
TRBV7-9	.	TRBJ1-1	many	TGTGCCAGCAGCCCAAAGGGGGGAGGGACTGAAGCTTTCTTT	CASSPKGGGTEAFF
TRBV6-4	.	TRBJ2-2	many	TGTGCCAGCTCGAGGGGGTCGAGCACCGGGGAGCTGTTTTTT	CASSRGSSTGELFF
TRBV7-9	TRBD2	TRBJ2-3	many	TGTGCCAGCACCTGGGGGGGTAGCGGGAGGTCGGATACGCAGTATTTT	CASTWGGSGRSDTQYF
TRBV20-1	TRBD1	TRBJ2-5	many	TGCAGTGCTCCCGGACAGGGACGGGAGACCCAGTACTTC	CSAPGQGRETQYF
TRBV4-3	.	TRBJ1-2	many	TGCGCCAGCAGCCAAGTTTGGAATAGCCCCAACTATGGCTACACCTTC	CASSQVWNSPNYGYTF
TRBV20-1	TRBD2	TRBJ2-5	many	TGCAGTGCTCCGGCTAGCGGGAGGGAGACCCAGTACTTC	CSAPASGRETQYF
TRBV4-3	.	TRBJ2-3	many	TGCGCCAGCAGCCAAGTGTCTAGCGCCACAGATACGCAGTATTTT	CASSQVSSATDTQYF
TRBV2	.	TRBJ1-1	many	TGTGCCAGCAGTTCTCTCCTGAGGGGCACTGAAGCTTTCTTT	CASSSLLRGTEAFF
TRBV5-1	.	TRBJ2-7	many	TGCGCCAGCAGCTTGGGGACATCCCTATACGAGCAGTACTTC	CASSLGTSLYEQYF
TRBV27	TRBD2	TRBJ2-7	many	TGTGCCAGCAGTTCCCCCCGACCCCGCTCCGGGAGGGGCGGCGAGCAGTACTTC	CASSSPRPRSGRGGEQYF
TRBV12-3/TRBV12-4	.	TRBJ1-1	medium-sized	TGTGCCAGCAGTTTAAGGGCATTAATGAACACTGAAGCTTTCTTT	CASSLRALMNTEAFF
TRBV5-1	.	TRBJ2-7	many	TGCGCCAGCAGCACCGGGCTGCGGACAGTGACCTCCTACGAGCAGTACTTC	CASSTGLRTVTSYEQYF
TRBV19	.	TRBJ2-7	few	TGTGCCAGTAGTAACCGGGAGTCCCTACTCCTACCCTACGAGCAGTACTTC	CASSNRESLLLPYEQYF